Listed here are 20 T cell receptor beta chains from one sample, sequenced in a study of blood T cells in healthy people across ages. Primers used in a second PCR of about 6 to 11 cycles were a sample-barcoded 5' primer and a J-beta primer mix. MiXCR, run by TCRdb on the 5' RACE reads, gives a single entry per CDR3 protein. The table records 1.5 million or so distinct CDR3 sequences, around 39% of them present only once. Material: blood. The receptors here all came from a woman in her late teens or twenties in good health.

The rearrangement uses TRBV7-6 and TRBJ2-1, with 9 bases lining up with TRBD2. Trimming took 2 bases from V and 8 from J; bases not matched to a gene: 10. The germline gives CDR1 SGHVS, CDR2 FNYEAQ. The CDR3 length is 16 residues. In DNA form, the CDR3 reads TGTGCCAGCAGCTTAATTGGTAGCGGGAGTACGGATGAGCAGTTCTTC. Translated: CASSLIGSGSTDEQFF.

This clonotype came up a few times. The chain links TRBV2 to TRBJ2-1; perhaps D is TRBD1 or TRBD2 (6 bases each). CDR3 size: 13 residues. V was clipped by 5 bases and J by 4 bases, with 9 bases between them. CDR1 and CDR2 (germline): SNHLY, FYNNEI. CDR3 coding DNA: TGTGCCAGCAGTAAAGGGGGGTACAATGAGCAGTTCTTC. Translation gives CASSKGGYNEQFF.

The chain combines TRBV20-1 with TRBJ1-4; the match to TRBD1 covers 8 bases. Germline V gene lookup returns CDR1 DFQATT and CDR2 SNEGSKA (reference sequence). This CDR3 is 16 amino acids long. Trimming cost V 5 bases and J 2 bases; bases outside gene matches: 10. CDR3 sequence: CSAADRAKGTNEKLFF. CDR3 nucleotides: TGCAGTGCTGCGGACAGGGCCAAGGGCACTAATGAAAAACTGTTTTTT.

The sample holds many counts of this clonotype. This chain joins TRBV5-1 and TRBJ2-7; D gene unclear. Trimming cost V 0 bases and J 2 bases, with 12 bases left between them. In germline, CDR1 is SGHRS, CDR2 YFSETQ. The CDR3 extends over 15 amino acids. The CDR3 bases are TGCGCCAGCAGCTTGGACTGGCCAGACACCTACGAGCAGTACTTC. Translation: CASSLDWPDTYEQYF.

J is TRBJ2-3 and V is TRBV20-1, with 8 bases that match TRBD2. With V trimmed by 3 bases and J by 2 bases, 4 bases remained unmatched. This CDR3 has 14 amino acids. The germline CDR1 and CDR2 sequences are DFQATT and SNEGSKA (reference sequence). CDR3 sequence: CSARVAGFTDTQYF. The DNA for the CDR3 is TGCAGTGCTAGGGTAGCGGGGTTCACAGATACGCAGTATTTT.

This sequence joins TRBV10-3 and TRBJ1-5; possibly TRBD1 for D (5 bases). Germline values: CDR1 ENHRY, CDR2 SYGVKD. The CDR3 consists of 13 residues. The ends were cut back, 8 bases at V and 3 bases at J, with 11 bases in the middle. The DNA for the CDR3 is TGTGCCATCGGAGAACAGGACAATCAGCCCCAGCATTTT. It is translated as CAIGEQDNQPQHF.

The V call is TRBV15, the J call TRBJ2-6, with D unresolved. Trimming removed 5 bases from V and 0 bases from J, with 11 bases in between. Germline V gene sequence: CDR1 LNHNV, CDR2 YYDKDF (reference sequence). The CDR3 is made up of 16 amino acids. The CDR3 loop reads CATSSGATSGANVLTF. In DNA, the CDR3 is TGTGCCACCAGCTCAGGTGCGACCTCTGGGGCCAACGTCCTGACTTTC.

This sequence joins TRBV7-8 and TRBJ1-2, with 9 bases fitting TRBD1. The CDR3 contains 17 residues. Germline values: CDR1 SGHVS, CDR2 FQNEAQ. Trimming at V came to 1 base and at J to 4 bases, leaving 10 bases not matched to a gene. In DNA form, the CDR3 reads TGTGCCAGCAGCTTAGTAGGGGGGACAGGGTCCGGCTATGGCTACACCTTC. It codes for CASSLVGGTGSGYGYTF.

Many counts were recorded for this clonotype. The chain has TRBV7-2 and TRBJ2-7; 10 positions match TRBD2. CDR1 is SGHTA and CDR2 is FQGNSA in the germline V gene. The V gene end was trimmed by 0 bases and the J gene end by 3 bases; junction bases not matched to a gene: 2. The CDR3 sequence is 15 residues long. As DNA, the CDR3 is TGTGCCAGCAGCTTAGCAGCGGGGGGGGACTACGAGCAGTACTTC. It yields the protein CASSLAAGGDYEQYF.

The table lists this clonotype with many counts. The V and J genes are TRBV20-1 and TRBJ2-1, with 9 bases aligning to TRBD2. V trimming: 5 bases; J trimming: 15 bases; junction bases outside the gene matches: 8. This CDR3 is built from 11 residues. Germline V lookup: CDR1 DFQATT, CDR2 SNEGSKA (reference sequence). The DNA for the CDR3 is TGCAGTGCTTCAAGCGGGGGGAGCCGGTTCTTC. Translated, it gives CSASSGGSRFF.

This clonotype was seen a few times. The chain employs TRBV12-3 or TRBV12-4 and TRBJ2-1, with a weak D call TRBD2 (5 bases). Trimming cost V 0 bases and J 5 bases, with 8 bases left between them. CDR3 length equals 14 residues. The CDR3 nucleotides are TGTGCCAGCAGTTTAGCGGGGAGAGACAATGAGCAGTTCTTC. Its translation is CASSLAGRDNEQFF.

The J gene is TRBJ2-1, the V gene TRBV7-2; the match to TRBD2 covers 9 bases. The trim removed 2 bases at V and 6 bases at J, leaving 5 bases unmatched. The CDR3 runs to 15 residues. The germline CDR1 and CDR2 sequences are SGHTA and FQGNSA. CDR3 residues: CASSLWAGGPNEQFF. CDR3 sequence (DNA): TGTGCCAGCAGCTTATGGGCGGGGGGGCCCAATGAGCAGTTCTTC.

J is TRBJ2-5 and V is TRBV5-1; no definite D call. The CDR3 has 13 amino acids. V was cut by 7 bases and J by 3 bases, with 13 bases left in between. Germline CDR1 SGHRS, CDR2 YFSETQ. The DNA of the CDR3 is TGCGCCAGCGGATATAACAGAGAAGAGACCCAGTACTTC. Amino acid sequence: CASGYNREETQYF.

J is TRBJ1-2 and V is TRBV14; 8 nucleotides align to TRBD1. Germline lookup yields CDR1 SGHDN and CDR2 FVKESK. The CDR3 has 17 residues. V was clipped by 0 bases and J by 7 bases; unmatched bases: 13. CDR3 in amino acids: CASSQDGPPRGRVGYTF. As DNA, the CDR3 is TGTGCCAGCAGCCAAGATGGGCCCCCCAGGGGGCGGGTTGGCTACACCTTC. The full variable domain, rest sourced from reference TRBV14 and TRBJ1-2, is EAGVTQFPSHSVIEKGQTVTLRCDPISGHDNLYWYRRVMGKEIKFLLHFVKESKQDESGMPNNRFLAERTGGTYSTLKVQPAELEDSGVYFCASSQDGPPRGRVGYTFGSGTRLTVV.

V is TRBV6-1 and J is TRBJ1-2, with D unclear. The CDR3 consists of 12 residues. The V end lost 8 bases, the J end lost 4 bases, and 11 bases lay between the germline ends. CDR1 is MNHNS, CDR2 SASEGT, per germline. CDR3 in amino acids: CASGTRGYGYTF. CDR3 DNA sequence: TGTGCCAGCGGAACCCGGGGCTATGGCTACACCTTC.

V gene TRBV14 combines with J gene TRBJ2-1, with TRBD1 matching 9 bases. With V trimmed by 1 base and J by 3 bases, 4 bases remained unmatched. The CDR3 has 16 residues. Looked up from germline, CDR1 is SGHDN and CDR2 is FVKESK. This CDR3 reads CASSQGPGQGYNEQFF. CDR3 nucleotides: TGTGCCAGCAGCCAAGGCCCGGGACAGGGCTACAATGAGCAGTTCTTC.

This chain's CDR3 is CSVTRDRGQDTQYF. The CDR3 DNA is TGCAGCGTTACCCGGGACAGGGGGCAAGATACGCAGTATTTT. The chain has TRBV29-1 and TRBJ2-3, with TRBD1 matching over 12 bases. This CDR3 is 14 amino acids long. Losses at the gene ends were 5 bases for V and 5 bases for J; bases not matched to a gene: 5. Germline V gene data show CDR1 as SQVTM and CDR2 as ANQGSEA.

This rearrangement joins TRBV20-1 to TRBJ2-1; 7 positions match TRBD2. This CDR3 contains 14 residues. Per germline, CDR1 DFQATT and CDR2 SNEGSKA (reference sequence). V trimming: 2 bases; J trimming: 4 bases; junction bases outside the gene matches: 5. CDR3 DNA sequence: TGCAGTGCTAGAAAAGCTAGCGGATACAATGAGCAGTTCTTC. This sequence encodes CSARKASGYNEQFF.

In nucleotides, the CDR3 is TGCAGTGCTAGATTGACAGGGCCCGAAAAACTGTTTTTT. Translated, it gives CSARLTGPEKLFF. The rearrangement uses TRBV20-1 and TRBJ1-4; 7 positions agree with TRBD1. CDR3 length: 13 amino acids. CDR1 and CDR2 (germline): DFQATT, SNEGSKA (reference sequence). Germline trimming cut 2 bases from V and 8 bases from J; bases unmatched to any gene: 5.

This chain links TRBV28 with TRBJ1-2; the D gene is possibly TRBD1 (6 bases). V gave up 10 bases and J gave up 1 base, with 16 bases separating them. This CDR3 spans 14 amino acids. The germline V gene encodes CDR1 MDHEN and CDR2 SYDVKM. In nucleotides, the CDR3 is TGTGCCACCGTACAGGGCCGGATTAACTATGGCTACACCTTC. Its protein is CATVQGRINYGYTF.